This T cell receptor beta chain came from a study of cytomegalovirus exposure and HLA in healthy donors. General study points: Subsequent analysis found a tendency for first-cohort TCR clusters to co-occur within the 95 to 150 validation repertoires.

Generated by immunoSEQ multiplex PCR, the TCRdb table keeps only in-frame clones and is missing some. In the table there are 150,000 to 200,000 clones, about 86% of which are singletons. Comments on this clone: Its antigen is still unknown.

The CDR3 has 14 amino acids. The V end was cut by 10 bases, the J end by 0 bases, with 13 bases between. CDR1 MNHEY and CDR2 SVGAGI come from the germline V gene. The TCR was taken from a woman aged 30 to 39 in good health and CMV-seronegative. The rearrangement uses TRBV6-5 and TRBJ1-5; no firm D call. The sample comprised PBMCs. CDR3 region: CATPHSHSNQPQHF. As DNA, the CDR3 is TGTGCCACCCCGCACAGTCATAGCAATCAGCCCCAGCATTTT.